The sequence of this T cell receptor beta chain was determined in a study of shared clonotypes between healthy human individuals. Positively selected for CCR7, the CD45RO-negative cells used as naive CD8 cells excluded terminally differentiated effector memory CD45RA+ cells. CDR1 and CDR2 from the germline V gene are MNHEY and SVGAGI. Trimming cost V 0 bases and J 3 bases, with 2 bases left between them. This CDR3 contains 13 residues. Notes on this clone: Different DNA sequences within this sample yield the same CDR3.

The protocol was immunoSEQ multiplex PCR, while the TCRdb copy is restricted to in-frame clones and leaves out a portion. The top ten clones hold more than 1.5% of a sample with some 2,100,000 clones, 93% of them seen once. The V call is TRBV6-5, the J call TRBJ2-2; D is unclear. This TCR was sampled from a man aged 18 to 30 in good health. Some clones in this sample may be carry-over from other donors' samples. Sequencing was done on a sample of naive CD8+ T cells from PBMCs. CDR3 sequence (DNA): TGTGCCAGCAGTTACTCCCACACCGGGGAGCTGTTTTTT. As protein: CASSYSHTGELFF.